The clone carrying this T cell receptor (beta chain) came up many times. Antigen: not known. Clinical symptoms, serum thyroxine, TRAb, thyroid ultrasound and orbital computed tomography established diagnosis. These data originate in a study of T cells in Graves' hyperthyroidism and ophthalmopathy. Study-wide findings and caveats: A model built on 13 V-J features separated ophthalmopathy from stable hyperthyroidism.

Germline V lookup: CDR1 SQVTM, CDR2 ANQGSEA. V was shortened by 4 bases and J by 7 bases, with 10 bases between the two germline ends. The CDR3 runs to 11 residues. TCR beta CDR3 region amplification was performed from RNA transcripts. The study used the HTBI primer set for a first-round RT-PCR of the TCR CDR3. TCRdb called the multiplex PCR reads again in MiXCR, with one record for every CDR3 protein. The table lists 500,000 to 800,000 distinct CDR3 sequences, roughly 46% of them singletons. The sequencing sample was made of peripheral blood or thyroid tissue (not recorded which). This chain uses TRBV29-1 with TRBJ1-2, with D hard to call. This clonotype originated in an adult man with Graves' disease, either hyperthyroidism or ophthalmopathy (not recorded which). This CDR3 reads CSVVSGFGYTF. In nucleotides, the CDR3 is TGCAGCGTTGTGTCCGGGTTTGGCTACACCTTC.